This T cell receptor beta chain appears in the sequencing data of a study of blood T cell repertoires in COVID-19. Study background: PBMCs, B-cell-depleted T cells, or T cells provided the cDNA or gDNA that made up the material.

Looked up from germline, CDR1 is SEHNR and CDR2 is FQNEAQ (reference sequence). This CDR3 is 13 amino acids long. Trimming took 3 bases from V and 5 from J; bases not matched to a gene: 3. Methods used by the authors: Scientists estimated how many nucleated cells there were by amplifying reference gene primers. Assay used: immunoSEQ multiplex PCR; TCRdb lists only in-frame clones, some missing. V, J and clone size were drawn from that table, and D and trimming were deduced from the DNA. The table records roughly 240,000 clones, roughly 82% of them present only once. This clonotype was obtained from a man aged 40-49 years who had recovered from COVID-19. This sequence joins TRBV7-9 and TRBJ1-2; 7 bases match TRBD1. Sequencing input: peripheral blood. The CDR3 reads CASSLGRGYGYTF. The CDR3 DNA is TGTGCCAGCAGCTTGGGCAGGGGGTATGGCTACACCTTC.